This entry is about one T cell receptor (beta chain). This entry belongs to a study of CD8 T cells in Susac syndrome. RNA in amounts of roughly 0.5 to 1 ug was reverse transcribed with random hexamers. Via MiXCR, TCRdb re-called the immunoSEQ multiplex PCR reads, giving one row per CDR3 protein. The data contain approximately 74,000 distinct CDR3 sequences, more than 85% of them seen just once; the ten biggest clones take up approximately 0.52%. The CDR3 contains 13 residues. CDR1 and CDR2 (germline): LNHNV, YYDKDF (reference sequence). This sequence joins TRBV15 and TRBJ2-6; 7 bases line up with TRBD2. This TCR was recovered from a human donor with Susac syndrome. Sequencing was carried out using CD4+ T cells from PBMCs. The CDR3 DNA sequence: TGTGCTCCGGGAGGATCTGGGGCCAACGTCCTGACTTTC. This gives the protein CAPGGSGANVLTF.